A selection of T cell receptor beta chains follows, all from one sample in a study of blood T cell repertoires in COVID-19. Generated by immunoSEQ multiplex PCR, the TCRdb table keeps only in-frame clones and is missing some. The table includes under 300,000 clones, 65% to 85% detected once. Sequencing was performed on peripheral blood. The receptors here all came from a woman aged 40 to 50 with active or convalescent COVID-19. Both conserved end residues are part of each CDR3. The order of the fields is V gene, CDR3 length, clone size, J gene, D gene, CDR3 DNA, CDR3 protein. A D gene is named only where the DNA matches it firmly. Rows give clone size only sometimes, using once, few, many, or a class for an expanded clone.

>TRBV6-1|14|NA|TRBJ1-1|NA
TGTGCCAGCAGTCCCCGAGGTGGCGCATCTGAAGCTTTCTTT
CASSPRGGASEAFF
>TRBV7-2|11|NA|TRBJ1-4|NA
TGTGCCAGCAGCCCGGATGAAAAACTGTTTTTT
CASSPDEKLFF
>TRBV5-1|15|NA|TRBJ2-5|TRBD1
TGCGCCAGCAGCTTCCCGACAGGGCGATCGGAGACCCAGTACTTC
CASSFPTGRSETQYF
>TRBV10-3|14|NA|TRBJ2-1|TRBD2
TGTGCCATCAGTGGACTAGCGGGGGACAATGAGCAGTTCTTC
CAISGLAGDNEQFF
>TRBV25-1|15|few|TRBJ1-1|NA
TGTGCCAGCAGAAAAACTGGCGGAGGGAACACTGAAGCTTTCTTT
CASRKTGGGNTEAFF
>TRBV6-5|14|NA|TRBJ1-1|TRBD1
TGTGCCAGCCGGCGGGGACAGGGGAACACTGAAGCTTTCTTT
CASRRGQGNTEAFF
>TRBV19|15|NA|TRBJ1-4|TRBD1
TGTGCCAGTAGTCCCCGACAGGGGGCGGATGAAAAACTGTTTTTT
CASSPRQGADEKLFF
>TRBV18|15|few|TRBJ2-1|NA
TGTGCCAGCTCACTCCGGGACAAGGGTCCTGGGGAGCAGTTCTTC
CASSLRDKGPGEQFF
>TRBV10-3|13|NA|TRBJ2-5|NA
TGTGCCATCAGTCTTCCCGGCCAAGAGACCCAGTACTTC
CAISLPGQETQYF
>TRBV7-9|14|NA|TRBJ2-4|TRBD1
TGTGCCAGCAGCAAAACAGGGGTCGCGGAAAGTCAGTACTTC
CASSKTGVAESQYF
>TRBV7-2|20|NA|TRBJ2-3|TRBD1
TGTGCCAGCAGCTTAGCCCCATCCGGACAGGGTAAATGGGACACAGATACGCAGTATTTT
CASSLAPSGQGKWDTDTQYF
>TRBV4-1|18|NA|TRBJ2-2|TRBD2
TGCGCCAGCAGCCAAACTGGACTAGCGGGGGGATTAAGCGGGGAGCTGTTTTTT
CASSQTGLAGGLSGELFF
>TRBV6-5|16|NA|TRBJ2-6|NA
TGTGCCAGCAGTTACTTGGGACTCTCTGGGGCCAACGTCCTGACTTTC
CASSYLGLSGANVLTF
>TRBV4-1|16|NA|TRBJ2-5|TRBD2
TGCGCCAGCAGCCAGACTAGCGGGGGGAGCGTAGGAACCCAGTACTTC
CASSQTSGGSVGTQYF
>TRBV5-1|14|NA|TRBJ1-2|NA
TGCGCCAGCAGCACTACAGGGAATCCCTATGGCTACACCTTC
CASSTTGNPYGYTF
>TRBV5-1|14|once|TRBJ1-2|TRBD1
TGCGCCAGCAGCTTTGGGACAGGCGCGTATGGCTACACCTTC
CASSFGTGAYGYTF
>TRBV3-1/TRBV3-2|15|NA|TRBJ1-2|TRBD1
TGTGCCAGCAGCCCGATATCTACAGGGGGATCGGGCTACACCTTC
CASSPISTGGSGYTF
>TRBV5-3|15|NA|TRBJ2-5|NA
TGTGCCAGAAGCTACGCCCAGGGAAGGGGAGAGACCCAGTACTTC
CARSYAQGRGETQYF
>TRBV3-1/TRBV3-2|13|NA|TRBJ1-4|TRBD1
TGTGCCAGCAGCCCGGGACAGGGCGAAAAACTGTTTTTT
CASSPGQGEKLFF
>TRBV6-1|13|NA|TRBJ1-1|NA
TGTGCCAGCAGTGAACAGGGAAACACTGAAGCTTTCTTT
CASSEQGNTEAFF
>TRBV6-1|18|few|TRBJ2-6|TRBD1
TGTGCCAGCAGTGAAGCGGGGGACAGGGGTTCTGGGGCCAACGTCCTGACTTTC
CASSEAGDRGSGANVLTF
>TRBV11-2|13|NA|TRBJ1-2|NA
TGTGCCAGCAGCTTATCCCCCTCCTATGGCTACACCTTC
CASSLSPSYGYTF
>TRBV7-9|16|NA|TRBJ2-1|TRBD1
TGTGCCAGCAGCCATACCGGGACAGGGGGCTCCAATGAGCAGTTCTTC
CASSHTGTGGSNEQFF
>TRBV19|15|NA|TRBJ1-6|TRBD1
TGTGCCAGTAGTGGCGGACAGGGCCCGGGGGGACCCCTCCACTTT
CASSGGQGPGGPLHF
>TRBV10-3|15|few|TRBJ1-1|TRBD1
TGTGCCACCACCGAGCGGACAGGCATGAACACTGAAGCTTTCTTT
CATTERTGMNTEAFF
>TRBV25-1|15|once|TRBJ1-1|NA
TGTGCCAGCAGTGAACAGAAGTTGGCGAACACTGAAGCTTTCTTT
CASSEQKLANTEAFF
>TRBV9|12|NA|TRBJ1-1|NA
TGTGCCAGCAGCGTAGCCTCGGGTGAAGCTTTCTTT
CASSVASGEAFF
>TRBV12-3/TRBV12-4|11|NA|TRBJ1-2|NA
TGTGCCAGCATCCGGGGTATACGCTACACCTTC
CASIRGIRYTF
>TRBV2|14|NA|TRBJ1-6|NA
TGTGCCAGCAGTGTCCAGGGGTCGGATTCACCCCTCCACTTT
CASSVQGSDSPLHF
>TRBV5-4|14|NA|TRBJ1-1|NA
TGTGCCAGCAGCCCAGCGGACGGGAACACTGAAGCTTTCTTT
CASSPADGNTEAFF
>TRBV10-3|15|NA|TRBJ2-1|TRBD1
TGTGCCATCAGTCCTGGACAGGGGGCTTGGAATGAGCAGTTCTTC
CAISPGQGAWNEQFF
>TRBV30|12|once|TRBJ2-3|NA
TGTGCCTGGAACAGGGGCACAGATACGCAGTATTTT
CAWNRGTDTQYF
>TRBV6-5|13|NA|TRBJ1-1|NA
TGTGCCAGCAGTTTGGACAGGAACACTGAAGCTTTCTTT
CASSLDRNTEAFF
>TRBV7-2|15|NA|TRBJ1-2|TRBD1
TGTGCCAGCAGCTTAGTTCCTTCGACAGGGCTTGGCTACACCTTC
CASSLVPSTGLGYTF
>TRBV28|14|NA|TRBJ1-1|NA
TGTGCCAGCAGTTTTTACAGGGCAGGCACTGAAGCTTTCTTT
CASSFYRAGTEAFF
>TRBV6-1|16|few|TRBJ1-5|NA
TGTGCCAGCAGTGAAGGATATGTCTATAGCAATCAGCCCCAGCATTTT
CASSEGYVYSNQPQHF
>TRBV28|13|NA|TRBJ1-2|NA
TGTGCCAGCAGTGACAGTCCTAACTATGGCTACACCTTC
CASSDSPNYGYTF
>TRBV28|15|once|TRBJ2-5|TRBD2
TGTGCCAGCAGTTTCCAGCGGGGGGGCCGCGAGACCCAGTACTTC
CASSFQRGGRETQYF
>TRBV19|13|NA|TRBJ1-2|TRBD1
TGTGCCAGTAAGGGACAGCTCAACTATGGCTACACCTTC
CASKGQLNYGYTF
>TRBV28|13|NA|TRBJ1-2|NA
TGTGCCAGCAGCGTACAGGGAAACTATGGCTACACCTTC
CASSVQGNYGYTF
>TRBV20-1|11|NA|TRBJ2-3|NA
TGCAGTGCTAGTAAATCGGATACGCAGTATTTT
CSASKSDTQYF
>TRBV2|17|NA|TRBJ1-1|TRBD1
TGTGCCAGCAGAAACCTGCAGGGGGCGCGGAGGGACACTGAAGCTTTCTTT
CASRNLQGARRDTEAFF
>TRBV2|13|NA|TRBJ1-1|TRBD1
TGTGCCAGCAGTAAGGACAGGGTCACTGAAGCTTTCTTT
CASSKDRVTEAFF